The clone carrying this T cell receptor beta chain came up a few times. The data stem from a study of identical twins. Using its own MiXCR run on the 5' RACE reads, TCRdb lists one record per CDR3 protein. Here the sample spans about 200,000 distinct CDR3 sequences, roughly a tenth being singletons. The sequenced sample consisted of memory T cells sorted from blood. The clonotype originates from a man in his forties or fifties in good health.

The DNA for the CDR3 is TGTGCCAGCAGTTTAGCTGGGGTTCTGGACACTGAAGCTTTCTTT. Its translation is CASSLAGVLDTEAFF. This chain uses TRBV27 with TRBJ1-1; D is unclear. V was clipped by 2 bases and J by 3 bases, with 13 bases between them. This CDR3 contains 15 residues. Germline values: CDR1 MNHEY, CDR2 SMNVEV (reference sequence).